Below, 14 T cell receptor beta chains from the same sample are listed, as sequenced in a study of T cells in Graves' hyperthyroidism and ophthalmopathy (dated by TCRdb to between 2018 and 2020). The method behind the library was multiplex PCR. TCRdb names Illumina HiSeq 2000 as the instrument used. The TCR beta CDR3 regions were amplified from the RNA transcripts. The TCR CDR3 was subjected to a first round of RT-PCR using the HTBI primer set and the Qiagen OneStep RT-PCR kit. TCRdb reanalyzed the raw reads on its own, using fastp at Q25 for trimming and MiXCR for clone calling, and kept in-frame beta chains. Each entry is one CDR3 protein sequence, shown with its most common DNA and genes. For this sample the table gives around 620,000 distinct CDR3 sequences, of which just over 45% were detected only once. Together, the top ten hold about 20% of the sample. Sequenced: peripheral blood or thyroid tissue (not recorded which). The receptors originated from an adult woman with Graves' disease, either hyperthyroidism or ophthalmopathy (not recorded which).

This clonotype was seen ten or more times. The J gene is TRBJ1-5, the V gene TRBV5-1; tentative D call: TRBD1 (5 bases). Trimming removed 4 bases from V and 0 bases from J, with 17 bases in between. Germline loops: CDR1 SGHRS, CDR2 YFSETQ. The CDR3 spans 17 residues. This CDR3 reads CASSPGNSPNSNQPQHF. The CDR3 region has the DNA TGCGCCAGCAGCCCAGGGAACAGCCCAAATAGCAATCAGCCCCAGCATTTT.

Note on this clonotype: Being one base from a much bigger clone, this may be a read error. The genes are TRBV3-1 and TRBJ1-1; no definite D call. Trimming stripped 1 base from V and 4 bases from J, with 13 bases between. The CDR3 runs 15 residues. Germline V gene sequence: CDR1 LGHDT, CDR2 YNNKEL (reference sequence). The CDR3 loop is CASSQGEAVGTEAFF. The CDR3 DNA follows: TGTGCCAGCAGCCAAGGGGAGGCGGTTGGCACTGAAGCTTTCTTT.

The J gene is TRBJ2-7, the V gene TRBV7-9; possible D gene TRBD2, 7 bases. Looked up from germline, CDR1 is SEHNR and CDR2 is FQNEAQ (reference sequence). Trimming stripped 3 bases from V and 4 bases from J, with 16 bases between. The length of the CDR3 is 15 residues. The CDR3 region is CASSFGGGVGYEQYF. The CDR3 DNA sequence: TGTGCCAGCAGCTTTGGCGGGGGCGTTGGGTACGAGCAGTACTTC.

The V gene is TRBV20-1, the J gene TRBJ1-6; 9 bases are shared with TRBD1. The junction had 12 bases not matched to a gene; V was cut back by 5 bases and J by 10 bases. The CDR3 has 15 residues. Germline values: CDR1 DFQATT, CDR2 SNEGSKA (reference sequence). The CDR3 region has the DNA TGCAGTGCTCCGCCGGGACAGGGTGAATGGTCACCCCTCCACTTT. This gives the protein CSAPPGQGEWSPLHF.

The sample holds a few counts of this clonotype. J is TRBJ1-1 and V is TRBV27; D is possibly TRBD1 (5 bases). In germline, CDR1 is MNHEY, CDR2 SMNVEV (reference sequence). The V and J ends lost 5 bases and 1 base respectively, with 17 bases between them. CDR3 length: 16 residues. This chain's CDR3 is CASSPRPGKANTEAFF. The CDR3 DNA is TGTGCCAGCAGTCCCCGGCCAGGGAAGGCGAACACTGAAGCTTTCTTT.

This clonotype has a handful of counts. A clone one base away is much larger, so this may be a read error. The chain combines TRBV20-1 with TRBJ2-5; D remains unclear. Trimming cost V 1 base and J 7 bases, with 7 bases left between them. This CDR3 is 11 amino acids long. Germline V gives CDR1 DFQATT, CDR2 SNEGSKA (reference sequence). CDR3 protein: CSARVVRTQYF. The DNA for the CDR3 is TGCAGTGCTAGAGTGGTGCGGACCCAGTACTTC.

V gene TRBV14 combines with J gene TRBJ2-2, with 8 positions matching TRBD1. This CDR3 region has 18 residues. Germline trimming cut 2 bases from V and 3 bases from J; bases unmatched to any gene: 11. Germline assignment: CDR1 SGHDN and CDR2 FVKESK. The CDR3 bases are TGTGCCAGCAGCCAACTCATGGCGGGACAGGCCTACACCGGGGAGCTGTTTTTT. Amino acids: CASSQLMAGQAYTGELFF. The full variable domain, completed using reference TRBV14 and TRBJ2-2, is EAGVTQFPSHSVIEKGQTVTLRCDPISGHDNLYWYRRVMGKEIKFLLHFVKESKQDESGMPNNRFLAERTGGTYSTLKVQPAELEDSGVYFCASSQLMAGQAYTGELFFGEGSRLTVL.

This chain uses TRBV15 with TRBJ2-1, with D unresolved. The CDR3 totals 16 residues. The V end was cut by 3 bases, the J end by 8 bases, with 20 bases between. Germline V CDR1 and CDR2: LNHNV, YYDKDF (reference sequence). The CDR3 reads CATSSLGPLGSHEQFF. DNA of the CDR3: TGTGCCACCAGCAGCTTAGGACCCCTGGGTAGTCATGAGCAGTTCTTC.

This chain uses TRBV7-9 with TRBJ1-1; no clear D gene. Germline CDR1 reads SEHNR; CDR2 reads FQNEAQ (reference sequence). V was pared by 5 bases and J by 11 bases, with 21 bases between. The CDR3 has 14 residues. The CDR3 reads CASSPMKKQVFAFF. In DNA form, the CDR3 reads TGTGCCAGCAGCCCGATGAAAAAGCAGGTCTTTGCTTTCTTT.

This clonotype was seen at least ten times. CDR3 protein: CATSRSDGYGYTF. The CDR3 coding sequence is TGTGCCACCAGCAGGTCGGACGGCTATGGCTACACCTTC. The chain links TRBV15 to TRBJ1-2; D call uncertain. The ends were cut back, 3 bases at V and 4 bases at J, with 9 bases in the middle. The CDR3 has 13 amino acids. The germline gives CDR1 LNHNV, CDR2 YYDKDF (reference sequence).

V gene TRBV15 combines with J gene TRBJ1-5, with 7 positions matching TRBD1. The V gene end was trimmed by 3 bases and the J gene end by 9 bases; junction bases not matched to a gene: 5. Per germline, CDR1 LNHNV and CDR2 YYDKDF (reference sequence). This CDR3 has 13 amino acids. The CDR3 sequence: CATSRGTGAPQHF. The CDR3 bases are TGTGCCACCAGCAGGGGAACAGGGGCGCCCCAGCATTTT. Variable domain in full (rest from reference TRBV15 and TRBJ1-5): DAMVIQNPRYQVTQFGKPVTLSCSQTLNHNVMYWYQQKSSQAPKLLFHYYDKDFNNEADTPDNFQSRRPNTSFCFLDIRSPGLGDTAMYLCATSRGTGAPQHFGDGTRLSIL.

On this clonotype itself: It may be a read error: a sequence one base away is much more abundant. The CDR3: CAISAAGRLNTIYF. In DNA, the CDR3 is TGTGCCATCAGTGCCGCCGGAAGATTAAACACCATATATTTT. The rearrangement uses TRBV10-3 and TRBJ1-3; D unresolved. Trimming removed 4 bases at V and 6 bases at J, with 13 bases between. The length of the CDR3 is 14 residues. Germline V gives CDR1 ENHRY, CDR2 SYGVKD.

The chain couples TRBV29-1 to TRBJ2-7, with 11 bases matching TRBD1. There are 15 residues in the CDR3. Losses at the gene ends were 3 bases for V and 3 bases for J; bases not matched to a gene: 7. In germline, CDR1 is SQVTM, CDR2 ANQGSEA. CDR3: CSVDNGQGASYEQYF. Here the CDR3 DNA reads TGCAGCGTTGATAACGGACAGGGGGCAAGCTACGAGCAGTACTTC.

This clonotype has at least ten counts. The chain couples TRBV6-1 to TRBJ1-2, with D hard to call. Trimming removed 2 bases at V and 5 bases at J, with 15 bases between. The CDR3 loop spans 15 amino acids. The germline gives CDR1 MNHNS, CDR2 SASEGT. CDR3 coding DNA: TGTGCCAGCAGTGAAATCGCAGCCTCAGCTTATGGCTACACCTTC. This gives the protein CASSEIAASAYGYTF.